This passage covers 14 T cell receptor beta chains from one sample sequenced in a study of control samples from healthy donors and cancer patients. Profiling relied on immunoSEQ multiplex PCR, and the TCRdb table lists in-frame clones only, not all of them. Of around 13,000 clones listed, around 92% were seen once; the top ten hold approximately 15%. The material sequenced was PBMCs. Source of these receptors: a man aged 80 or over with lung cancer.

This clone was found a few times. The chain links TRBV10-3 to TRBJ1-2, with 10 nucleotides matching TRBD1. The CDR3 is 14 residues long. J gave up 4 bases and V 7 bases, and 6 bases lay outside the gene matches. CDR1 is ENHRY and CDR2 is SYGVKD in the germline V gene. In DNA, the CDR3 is TGTGCCATCAAGAAGACAGGGGGCTTCTATGGCTACACCTTC. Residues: CAIKKTGGFYGYTF.

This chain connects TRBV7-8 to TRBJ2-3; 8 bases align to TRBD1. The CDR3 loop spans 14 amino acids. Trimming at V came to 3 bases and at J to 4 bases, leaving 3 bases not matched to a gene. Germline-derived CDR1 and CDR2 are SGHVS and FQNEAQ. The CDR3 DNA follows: TGTGCCAGCAGCTTGGTACAGGGGGCAGATACGCAGTATTTT. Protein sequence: CASSLVQGADTQYF.

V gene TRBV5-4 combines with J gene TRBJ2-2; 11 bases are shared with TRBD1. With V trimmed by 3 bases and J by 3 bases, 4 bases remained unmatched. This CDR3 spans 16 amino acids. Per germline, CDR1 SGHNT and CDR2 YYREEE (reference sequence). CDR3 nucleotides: TGTGCCAGCAGCTCGGACAGGGGGCAGGACACCGGGGAGCTGTTTTTT. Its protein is CASSSDRGQDTGELFF.

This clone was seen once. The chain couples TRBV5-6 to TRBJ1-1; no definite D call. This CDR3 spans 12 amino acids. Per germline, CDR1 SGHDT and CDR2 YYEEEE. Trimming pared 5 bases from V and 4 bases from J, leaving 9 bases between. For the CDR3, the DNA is TGTGCCAGCAGTCTGGACGTCACTGAAGCTTTCTTT. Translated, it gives CASSLDVTEAFF.

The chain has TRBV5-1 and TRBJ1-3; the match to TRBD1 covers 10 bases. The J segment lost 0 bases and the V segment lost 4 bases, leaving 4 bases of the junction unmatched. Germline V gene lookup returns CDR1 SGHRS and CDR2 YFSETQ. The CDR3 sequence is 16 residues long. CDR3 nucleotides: TGCGCCAGCAGCCTAGGGGACAGGGGCTCTGGAAACACCATATATTTT. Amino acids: CASSLGDRGSGNTIYF.

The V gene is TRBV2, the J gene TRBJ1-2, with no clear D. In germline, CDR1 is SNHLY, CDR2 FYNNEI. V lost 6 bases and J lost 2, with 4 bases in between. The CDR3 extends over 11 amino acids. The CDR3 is CASSPNYGYTF. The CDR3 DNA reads TGTGCCAGCAGCCCGAACTATGGCTACACCTTC. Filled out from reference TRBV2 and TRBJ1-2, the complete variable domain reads EPEVTQTPSHQVTQMGQEVILRCVPISNHLYFYWYRQILGQKVEFLVSFYNNEISEKSEIFDDQFSVERPDGSNFTLKIRSTKLEDSAMYFCASSPNYGYTFGSGTRLTVV.

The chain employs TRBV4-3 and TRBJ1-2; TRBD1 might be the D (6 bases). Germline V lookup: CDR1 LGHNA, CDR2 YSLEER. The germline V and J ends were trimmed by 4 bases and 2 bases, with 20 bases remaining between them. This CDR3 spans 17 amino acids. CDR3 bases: TGCGCCAGCAGCCCCCGGTCGGGGGGGCTTACCAACTATGGCTACACCTTC. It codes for CASSPRSGGLTNYGYTF.

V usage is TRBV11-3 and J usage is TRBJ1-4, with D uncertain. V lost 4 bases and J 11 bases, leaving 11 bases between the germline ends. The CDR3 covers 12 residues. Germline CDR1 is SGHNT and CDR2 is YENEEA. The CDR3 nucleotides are TGTGCCAGCAGCTCTCGGGAAAATAAACTGTTTTTT. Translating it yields CASSSRENKLFF.

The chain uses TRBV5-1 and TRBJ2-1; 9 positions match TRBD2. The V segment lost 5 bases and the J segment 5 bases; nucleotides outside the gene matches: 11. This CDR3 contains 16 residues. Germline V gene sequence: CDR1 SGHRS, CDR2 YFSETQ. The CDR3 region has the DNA TGCGCCAGCAGACTATTGGCGCGGGGGGGACACAATGAGCAGTTCTTC. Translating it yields CASRLLARGGHNEQFF.

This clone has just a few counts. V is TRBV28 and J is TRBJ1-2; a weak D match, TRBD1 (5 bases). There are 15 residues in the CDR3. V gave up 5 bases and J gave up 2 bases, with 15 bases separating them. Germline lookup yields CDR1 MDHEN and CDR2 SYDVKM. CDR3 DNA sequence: TGTGCCAGCAGTCCTTCGGGGGGATTAAACTATGGCTACACCTTC. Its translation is CASSPSGGLNYGYTF.

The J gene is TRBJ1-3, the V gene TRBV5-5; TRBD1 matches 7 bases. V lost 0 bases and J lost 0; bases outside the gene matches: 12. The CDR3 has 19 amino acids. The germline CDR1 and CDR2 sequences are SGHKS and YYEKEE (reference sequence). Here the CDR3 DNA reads TGTGCCAGCAGCTTGGGACAGGGTGGGGGAAGACTCTCTGGAAACACCATATATTTT. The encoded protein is CASSLGQGGGRLSGNTIYF. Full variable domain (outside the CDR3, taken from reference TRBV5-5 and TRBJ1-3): DAGVTQSPTHLIKTRGQQVTLRCSPISGHKSVSWYQQVLGQGPQFIFQYYEKEERGRGNFPDRFSARQFPNYSSELNVNALLLGDSALYLCASSLGQGGGRLSGNTIYFGEGSWLTVV.

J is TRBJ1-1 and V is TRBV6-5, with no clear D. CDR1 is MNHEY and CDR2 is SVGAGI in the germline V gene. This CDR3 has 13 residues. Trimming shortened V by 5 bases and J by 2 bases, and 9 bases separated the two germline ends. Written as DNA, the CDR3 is TGTGCCAGCAGTCGGGGAGCAAACACTGAAGCTTTCTTT. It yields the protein CASSRGANTEAFF.

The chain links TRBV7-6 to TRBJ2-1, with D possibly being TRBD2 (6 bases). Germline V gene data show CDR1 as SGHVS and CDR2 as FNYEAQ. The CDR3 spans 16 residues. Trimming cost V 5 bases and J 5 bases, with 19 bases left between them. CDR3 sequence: CASSQPSSAYNNEQFF. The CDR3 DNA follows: TGTGCCAGCAGCCAACCTTCTAGCGCCTACAACAATGAGCAGTTCTTC.

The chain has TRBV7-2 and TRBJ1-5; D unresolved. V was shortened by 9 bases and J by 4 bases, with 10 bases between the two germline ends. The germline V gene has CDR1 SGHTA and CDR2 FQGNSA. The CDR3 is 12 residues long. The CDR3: CASIYYNQPQHF. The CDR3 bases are TGTGCCAGTATTTATTATAATCAGCCCCAGCATTTT.